The clone carrying this T cell receptor (beta chain) came up many times. The antigen is undetermined. Using its own MiXCR run on the multiplex PCR reads, TCRdb lists one record per CDR3 protein. The data hold 170,000 or so distinct CDR3 sequences, with approximately 30% observed a single time. This entry is derived from a study of breast tumors, draining lymph nodes, adjacent tissues. Study-wide points: The data were judged consistent with most tumor T cells coming from lymph node and expanding in tumor. Compared with lymph nodes, tumors were less diverse; compared with nontumor tissue, more.

Samples came from axillary lymph nodes draining the breast cancer. V gave up 4 bases and J gave up 5 bases; unmatched junction bases: 10. This CDR3 contains 16 residues. Germline values: CDR1 LNHDA, CDR2 SQIVND (reference sequence). The sample consisted of axillary lymph node tissue. This clonotype originated in a female donor with breast cancer. Some clones in this sample may be carry-over from other donors' samples. The genes are TRBV19 and TRBJ1-3; 8 nucleotides align to TRBD1. DNA of the CDR3: TGTGCCAGTAGTACCTCTGGGACAGGCTTCCGAAACACCATATATTTT. Protein product: CASSTSGTGFRNTIYF.